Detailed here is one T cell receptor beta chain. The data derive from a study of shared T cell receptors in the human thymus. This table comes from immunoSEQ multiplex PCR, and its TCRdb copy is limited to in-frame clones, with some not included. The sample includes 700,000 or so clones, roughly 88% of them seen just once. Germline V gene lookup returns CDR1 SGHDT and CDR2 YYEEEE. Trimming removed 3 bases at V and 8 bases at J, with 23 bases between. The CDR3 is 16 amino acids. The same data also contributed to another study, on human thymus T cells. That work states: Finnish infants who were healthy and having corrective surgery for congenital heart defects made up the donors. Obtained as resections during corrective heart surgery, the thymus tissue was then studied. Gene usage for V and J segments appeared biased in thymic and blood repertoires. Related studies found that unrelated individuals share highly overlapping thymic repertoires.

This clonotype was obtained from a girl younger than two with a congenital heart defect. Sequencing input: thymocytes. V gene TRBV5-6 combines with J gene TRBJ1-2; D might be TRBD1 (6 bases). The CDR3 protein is CASSSPRGGPDLGYTF. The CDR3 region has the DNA TGTGCCAGCAGCTCCCCTCGGGGGGGCCCGGATCTAGGCTACACCTTC.